The sequence of this T cell receptor (beta chain) was determined in a study of PD-L1 blockade in urothelial cancer. At the level of the study: Patients had received 0 to 3 prior chemotherapy regimens. Study-level points and caveats: The study found that durable-benefit patients expanded tumor-associated blood clones more at 3 weeks.

Regarding time point: peripheral blood 6 weeks after treatment start. Germline V gene lookup returns CDR1 SGHRS and CDR2 YFSETQ. This CDR3 is 15 amino acids long. Trimming removed 2 bases from V and 7 bases from J; junction bases left unmatched: 8. Here immunoSEQ multiplex PCR was the method, and the copy in TCRdb shows in-frame clones only, minus some. The sample shows under 50,000 clones, 86% of them seen only once. As to this clone: Its antigen remains unidentified.

The specimen was PBMCs, collected around atezolizumab (anti-PD-L1) treatment. The receptor's source is a man aged 55 to 70 with urothelial cancer. The V and J genes are TRBV5-1 and TRBJ1-4, with 7 positions matching TRBD1. The CDR3 here is CASSFGGGAGEKLFF. For the CDR3, the DNA is TGCGCCAGCAGCTTTGGAGGGGGCGCGGGTGAAAAACTGTTTTTT.